This is a list of T cell receptor beta chains from one sample in a study of a mutant IDH1 vaccine in newly diagnosed glioma. Produced via immunoSEQ multiplex PCR; TCRdb's table is partial and in-frame only. The table lists about 35,000 clones, 60% to 85% of them singletons. The sample here was peripheral blood mononuclear cells (PBMCs), taken from a glioma patient treated with radiotherapy, temozolomide or both. All receptors come from a man in his fifties with glioma. Some clones in this sample may be carry-over from other donors' samples. The conserved cysteine and the conserved F or W are not part of the CDR3 here.

j_gene,v_gene,CDR3aa
TRBJ2-1,TRBV15,ATSRILAIVRRNEQF
TRBJ1-5,TRBV6-6,ASSPTHPAQPQH
TRBJ2-2,TRBV6-1,ATPGGGAGELF
TRBJ2-5,TRBV11-3,ASSPPGRQETQY
TRBJ2-7,TRBV4-3,ASSQDPGGILEQY
TRBJ1-1,TRBV6-1,ASSEGGGGGPEEAF
TRBJ1-5,TRBV5-5,ASSFWPGDPYQPQH
TRBJ2-1,TRBV9,ASSVGGGGSYNEQF
TRBJ2-5,TRBV11-2,ASSSLRGFQETQY
TRBJ2-7,TRBV5-4,ASSSGGPSYEQY
TRBJ2-2,TRBV7-9,ASSTTGALFTGELF
TRBJ1-3,TRBV11-2,ASRLNRDAGNTIY
TRBJ2-3,TRBV9,ASSTEPTDTQY
TRBJ1-4,TRBV28,ASREGWGNEKLF
TRBJ2-2,TRBV5-1,ASSPPGQGFTGELF
TRBJ1-1,TRBV5-1,ASSPALLRGMNTEAF
TRBJ1-2,TRBV19,ASSQQGESSYT